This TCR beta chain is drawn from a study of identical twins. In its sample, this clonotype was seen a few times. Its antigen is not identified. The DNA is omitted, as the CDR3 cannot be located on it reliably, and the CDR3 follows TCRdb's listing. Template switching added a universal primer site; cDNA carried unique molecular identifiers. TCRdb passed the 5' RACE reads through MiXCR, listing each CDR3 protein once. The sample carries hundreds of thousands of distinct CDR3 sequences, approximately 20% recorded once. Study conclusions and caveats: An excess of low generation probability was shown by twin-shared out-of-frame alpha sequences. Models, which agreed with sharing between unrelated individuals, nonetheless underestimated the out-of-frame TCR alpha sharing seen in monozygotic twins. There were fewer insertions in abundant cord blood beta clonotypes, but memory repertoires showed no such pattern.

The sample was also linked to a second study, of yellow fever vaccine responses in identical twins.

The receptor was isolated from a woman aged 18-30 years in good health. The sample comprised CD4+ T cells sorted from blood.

CDR3 residues: CASSSSDYTDTQYF. The V call is TRBV28, the J call TRBJ2-3. The length of the CDR3 is 14 amino acids, counting both ends. In germline, CDR1 is MDHEN, CDR2 SYDVKM.